These 22 T cell receptor beta chains were all obtained from the same sample, sequenced in a study of T cells in Graves' hyperthyroidism and ophthalmopathy. The investigators amplified TCR beta CDR3 regions from RNA transcripts. HTBI primers were used for first-round RT-PCR of the TCR CDR3. In TCRdb, the multiplex PCR reads were re-called with MiXCR into one record per CDR3 protein. The profile shows 300,000 or so distinct CDR3 sequences, about 18% of them singletons. The sample consisted of blood. The source is a woman aged 45-65 years with Graves' hyperthyroidism.

This chain joins TRBV2 and TRBJ2-1; D is unclear. From germline, CDR1 is SNHLY and CDR2 FYNNEI. The length of the CDR3 is 12 residues. Trimming shortened V by 3 bases and J by 7 bases, and 7 bases separated the two germline ends. DNA for the CDR3: TGTGCCAGCAGTGACCAGGTTAATGAGCAGTTCTTC. It codes for CASSDQVNEQFF.

With regard to this clonotype: Possible read error: a much larger clone is one base away. The chain links TRBV12-3 or TRBV12-4 to TRBJ1-2; 9 nucleotides line up with TRBD1. The CDR3 consists of 14 residues. In DNA, the CDR3 is TGTGCCAGCAGCCAAAGACAGGGGGGCTCTGGCTACGCCTTC. Translation gives CASSQRQGGSGYAF.

The chain employs TRBV2 and TRBJ1-1; no firm D call. The CDR3 covers 12 residues. Trimming removed 5 bases at V and 3 bases at J, with 7 bases between. The germline CDR1 and CDR2 sequences are SNHLY and FYNNEI. CDR3 region: CASSKWDTEAFF. Written as DNA, the CDR3 is TGTGCCAGCAGTAAGTGGGACACTGAAGCTTTCTTT.

The CDR3 sequence is CATSGENSNQPQHF. The CDR3 DNA sequence: TGTGCCACCTCCGGAGAGAATAGCAATCAGCCCCAGCATTTT. V gene TRBV19 combines with J gene TRBJ1-5, with D hard to call. Germline CDR1 is LNHDA and CDR2 is SQIVND (reference sequence). The CDR3 is 14 residues long. V was shortened by 10 bases and J by 0 bases, with 13 bases between the two germline ends. Together with reference TRBV19 and TRBJ1-5, the CDR3 gives the full variable domain: DGGITQSPKYLFRKEGQNVTLSCEQNLNHDAMYWYRQDPGQGLRLIYYSQIVNDFQKGDIAEGYSVSREKKESFPLTVTSAQKNPTAFYLCATSGENSNQPQHFGDGTRLSIL.

In this sample, this clonotype turned up many times. This chain links TRBV28 with TRBJ2-7, with D perhaps assigned TRBD1 or TRBD2 (6 bases each). Per germline, CDR1 MDHEN and CDR2 SYDVKM. Trimming left V 5 bases short and J 5 bases short, with 13 bases between. The CDR3 loop spans 13 amino acids. This CDR3 is CASSVRGGNEQYF. CDR3 nucleotides: TGTGCCAGCAGTGTAAGAGGGGGGAACGAGCAGTACTTC.

As to this clonotype: This clone may be a read error of a much larger clone one base away. V and J are TRBV28 and TRBJ2-1; possibly TRBD2 for D (5 bases). The CDR3 sequence is 15 residues long. Germline CDR1 reads MDHEN; CDR2 reads SYDVKM. In DNA form, the CDR3 reads TGTGCCAGCAGTTTTTGGCAGGACTCCTACAATGAGCGGTTCTTC. Its translation is CASSFWQDSYNERFF.

The chain couples TRBV19 to TRBJ1-2, with D unclear. Trimming cost V 5 bases and J 3 bases, with 10 bases left between them. This CDR3 is 13 amino acids long. Per the germline V gene, CDR1 is LNHDA and CDR2 is SQIVND (reference sequence). The CDR3 DNA sequence: TGTGCCAGTAGTCCCGACTCCCACTATGGCTACACCTTC. Translated, it gives CASSPDSHYGYTF.

This clonotype was seen only a few times. The CDR3 DNA follows: TGCGCCAGCAGCCCTTCCCGGGAGGGAAATGAGCAGTTCTTC. It yields the protein CASSPSREGNEQFF. The rearrangement joins TRBV5-1 to TRBJ2-1, with TRBD2 matching 8 bases. The V segment lost 4 bases and the J segment 7 bases; nucleotides outside the gene matches: 7. Germline lookup yields CDR1 SGHRS and CDR2 YFSETQ. CDR3 length: 14 residues.

A few counts support this clonotype. The rearrangement links TRBV7-8 to TRBJ1-5; 7 bases map to TRBD1. Germline-derived CDR1 and CDR2 are SGHVS and FQNEAQ. There are 17 residues in the CDR3. V shed 5 bases, J shed 4 bases, and the junction held 14 bases outside the gene matches. The CDR3 coding sequence is TGTGCCAGCAGCAAATACACAGGGGTCACCCGAAATCAGCCCCAGCATTTT. Encoded protein: CASSKYTGVTRNQPQHF. Full variable domain (outside the CDR3, taken from reference TRBV7-8 and TRBJ1-5): GAGVSQSPRYKVAKRGQDVALRCDPISGHVSLFWYQQALGQGPEFLTYFQNEAQLDKSGLPSDRFFAERPEGSVSTLKIQRTQQEDSAVYLCASSKYTGVTRNQPQHFGDGTRLSIL.

This clonotype was seen many times. DNA of the CDR3: TGTGCCACCAGTGACGGGACTAGCGGGAGGGGTTACAATGAGCAGTTCTTC. It codes for CATSDGTSGRGYNEQFF. This chain joins TRBV24-1 and TRBJ2-1, with 16 nucleotides matching TRBD2. The V segment lost 4 bases and the J segment 4 bases; nucleotides outside the gene matches: 3. The germline CDR1 and CDR2 sequences are KGHDR and SFDVKD. The CDR3 totals 17 residues.

This clonotype was picked up many times. The gene calls are TRBV18 and TRBJ2-1, with 7 bases identical to TRBD2. Germline V CDR1 and CDR2: KGHSH, LQKENI. With 4 bases clipped from V and 10 bases from J, the junction kept 4 bases outside the gene matches. This CDR3 is 12 amino acids long. The CDR3 sequence is CASSQQGGEQFF. The CDR3 DNA is TGTGCCAGCTCACAGCAGGGAGGGGAGCAGTTCTTC.

The chain uses TRBV5-6 and TRBJ1-2, with 7 positions matching TRBD1. Germline trimming cut 0 bases from V and 6 bases from J; bases unmatched to any gene: 11. This CDR3 comprises 16 residues. The V gene's germline CDR1 is SGHDT and CDR2 YYEEEE. The CDR3 region is CASSLGQGGAYNGYTF. DNA for the CDR3: TGTGCCAGCAGCTTGGGTCAGGGGGGCGCTTATAATGGCTACACCTTC.

V and J are TRBV7-2 and TRBJ2-7, with TRBD2 matching 7 bases. The ends lost 5 bases at V and 7 bases at J; junction bases unmatched: 11. The CDR3 has 14 amino acids. In germline, CDR1 is SGHTA, CDR2 FQGNSA. CDR3 protein: CASSNRLGEGEQYF. The DNA of the CDR3 is TGTGCCAGCAGCAACCGTCTAGGGGAGGGGGAGCAGTACTTC. Full variable domain (remainder filled in from reference TRBV7-2 and TRBJ2-7): GAGVSQSPSNKVTEKGKDVELRCDPISGHTALYWYRQSLGQGLEFLIYFQGNSAPDKSGLPSDRFSAERTGGSVSTLTIQRTQQEDSAVYLCASSNRLGEGEQYFGPGTRLTVT.

This clonotype was detected ten times or more. The chain combines TRBV6-1 with TRBJ1-1; TRBD1 is a possible D gene (6 bases). Germline lookup yields CDR1 MNHNS and CDR2 SASEGT. This CDR3 has 15 residues. Between the trimmed V and J ends, which lost 7 bases and 3 bases, there was a span of 18 bases. As DNA, the CDR3 is TGTGCCAGCACTCAGTACCGGGACATCCACACTGAAGCTTTCTTT. This translates into CASTQYRDIHTEAFF.

The chain is built from TRBV19 and TRBJ1-1; D is unclear. Trimming removed 4 bases from V and 1 base from J, with 19 bases in between. The CDR3 is 17 amino acids. The V gene's germline CDR1 is LNHDA and CDR2 SQIVND (reference sequence). The CDR3 is CASSTREGLRRNTEAFF. DNA of the CDR3: TGTGCCAGTAGTACAAGGGAAGGATTGAGGCGGAACACTGAAGCTTTCTTT.

This chain connects TRBV6-1 to TRBJ1-2; no definite D call. With 2 bases removed from V and 5 bases from J, the gap between germline ends came to 9 bases. Germline loops: CDR1 MNHNS, CDR2 SASEGT. The CDR3 is 13 amino acids. Written as DNA, the CDR3 is TGTGCCAGCAGTGAACAGACCCTATATGGCTACACCTTC. The encoded protein is CASSEQTLYGYTF.

This clonotype occurred many times. The chain links TRBV3-1 to TRBJ2-3; unclear D gene. Germline V CDR1 and CDR2: LGHDT, YNNKEL (reference sequence). Between the trimmed V and J ends, which lost 4 bases and 3 bases, there was a span of 11 bases. This CDR3 contains 14 residues. CDR3: CASSPSRSTDTQYF. CDR3 bases: TGTGCCAGCAGCCCCTCGAGGTCTACAGATACGCAGTATTTT.

In this sample, this clonotype turned up a few times. The chain is built from TRBV7-9 and TRBJ2-2; D possibly corresponds to TRBD1 (6 bases). The length of the CDR3 is 17 residues. Germline V gene sequence: CDR1 SEHNR, CDR2 FQNEAQ (reference sequence). The ends were cut back, 5 bases at V and 1 base at J, with 17 bases in the middle. The CDR3 DNA follows: TGTGCCAGCAGCCACTCCGGGGACACGCGGAACACCGGGGAGCTGTTTTTT. The encoded protein is CASSHSGDTRNTGELFF.

The chain uses TRBV6-1 and TRBJ2-4, with 9 positions matching TRBD1. In germline, CDR1 is MNHNS, CDR2 SASEGT. V gave up 0 bases and J gave up 3 bases; unmatched junction bases: 9. This CDR3 has 18 residues. The CDR3 protein is CASSEADRDRDVKNIQYF. CDR3 bases: TGTGCCAGCAGTGAAGCAGACCGGGACAGGGATGTCAAAAACATTCAGTACTTC.

The V gene is TRBV20-1, the J gene TRBJ2-7, with 9 bases fitting TRBD1. The CDR3 sequence is 15 residues long. The germline V gene has CDR1 DFQATT and CDR2 SNEGSKA (reference sequence). After removal of 4 bases from V and 3 bases from J, the junction contained 10 bases not matched to a gene. The CDR3 protein is CSAIGDRAKFYEQYF. The CDR3 nucleotides are TGCAGTGCTATCGGGGACAGGGCCAAGTTCTACGAGCAGTACTTC.

The genes are TRBV7-9 and TRBJ1-1; 7 bases align to TRBD1. Germline CDR1 is SEHNR and CDR2 is FQNEAQ (reference sequence). This CDR3 has 14 amino acids. The CDR3 region has the DNA TGTGTCGGCAGCGGAGGGACAGAGAACACTGAAGCTTTCTTT. Translation: CVGSGGTENTEAFF. The full variable domain, rest sourced from reference TRBV7-9 and TRBJ1-1, is DTGVSQNPRHKITKRGQNVTFRCDPISEHNRLYWYRQTLGQGPEFLTYFQNEAQLEKSRLLSDRFSAERPKGSFSTLEIQRTEQGDSAMYLCVGSGGTENTEAFFGQGTRLTVV.

The CDR3, as DNA: TGCAGTGCTAGAGGCTTAGCGGAAAGCTCCTACAATGAGCAGTTCTTC. It translates to CSARGLAESSYNEQFF. The chain couples TRBV20-1 to TRBJ2-1; D possibly corresponds to TRBD2 (6 bases). V was pared by 1 base and J by 0 bases, with 13 bases between. The V gene's germline CDR1 is DFQATT and CDR2 SNEGSKA (reference sequence). This CDR3 has 16 amino acids.